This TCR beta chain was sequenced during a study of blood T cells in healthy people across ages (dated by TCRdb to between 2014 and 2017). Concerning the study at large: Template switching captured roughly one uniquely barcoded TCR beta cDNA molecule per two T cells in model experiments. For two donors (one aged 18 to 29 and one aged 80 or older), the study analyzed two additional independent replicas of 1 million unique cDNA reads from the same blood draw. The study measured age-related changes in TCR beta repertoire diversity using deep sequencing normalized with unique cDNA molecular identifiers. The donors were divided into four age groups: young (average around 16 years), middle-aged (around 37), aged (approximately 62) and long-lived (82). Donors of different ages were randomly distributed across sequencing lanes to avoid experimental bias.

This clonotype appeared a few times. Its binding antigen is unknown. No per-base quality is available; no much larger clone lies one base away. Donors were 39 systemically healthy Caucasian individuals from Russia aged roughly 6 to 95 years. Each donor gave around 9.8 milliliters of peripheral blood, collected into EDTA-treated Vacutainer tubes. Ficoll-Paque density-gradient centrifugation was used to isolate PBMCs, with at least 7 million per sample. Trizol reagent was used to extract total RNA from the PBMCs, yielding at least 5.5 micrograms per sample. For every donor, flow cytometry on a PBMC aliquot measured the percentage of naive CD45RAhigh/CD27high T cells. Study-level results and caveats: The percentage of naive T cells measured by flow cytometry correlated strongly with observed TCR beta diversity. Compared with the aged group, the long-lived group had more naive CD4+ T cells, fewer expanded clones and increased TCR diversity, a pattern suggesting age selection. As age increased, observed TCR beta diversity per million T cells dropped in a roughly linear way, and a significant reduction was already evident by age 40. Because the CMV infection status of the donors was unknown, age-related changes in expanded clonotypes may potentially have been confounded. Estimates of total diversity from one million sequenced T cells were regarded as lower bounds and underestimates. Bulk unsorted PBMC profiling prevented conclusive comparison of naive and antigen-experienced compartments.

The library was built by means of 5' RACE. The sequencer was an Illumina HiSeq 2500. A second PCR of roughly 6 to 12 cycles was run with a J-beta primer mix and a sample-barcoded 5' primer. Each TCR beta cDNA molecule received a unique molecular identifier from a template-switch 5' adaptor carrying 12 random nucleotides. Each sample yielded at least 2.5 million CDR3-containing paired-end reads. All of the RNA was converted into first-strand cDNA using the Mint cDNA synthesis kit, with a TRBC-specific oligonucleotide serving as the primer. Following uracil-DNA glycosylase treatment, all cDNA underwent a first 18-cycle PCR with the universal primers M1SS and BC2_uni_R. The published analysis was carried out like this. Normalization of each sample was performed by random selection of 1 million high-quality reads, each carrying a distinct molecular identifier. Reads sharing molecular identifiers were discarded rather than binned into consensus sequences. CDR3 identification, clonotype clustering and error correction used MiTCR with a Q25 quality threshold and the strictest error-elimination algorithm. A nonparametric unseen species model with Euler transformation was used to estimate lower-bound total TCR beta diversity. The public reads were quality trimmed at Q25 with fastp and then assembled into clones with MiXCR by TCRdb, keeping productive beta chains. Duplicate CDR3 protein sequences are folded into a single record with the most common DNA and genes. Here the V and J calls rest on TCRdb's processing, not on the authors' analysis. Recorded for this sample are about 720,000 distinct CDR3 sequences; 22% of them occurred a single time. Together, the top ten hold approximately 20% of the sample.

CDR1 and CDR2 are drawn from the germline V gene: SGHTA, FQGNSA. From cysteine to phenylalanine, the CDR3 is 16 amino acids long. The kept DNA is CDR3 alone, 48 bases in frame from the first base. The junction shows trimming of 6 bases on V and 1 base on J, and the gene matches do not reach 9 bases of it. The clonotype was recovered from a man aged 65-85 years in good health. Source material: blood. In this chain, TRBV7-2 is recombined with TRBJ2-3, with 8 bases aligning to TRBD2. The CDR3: CASSSGINRGTDTQYF. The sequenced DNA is TGTGCCAGCAGTAGCGGGATCAACAGGGGCACAGATACGCAGTATTTT.